A selection of T cell receptor beta chains follows, all from one sample in a study of T cell responses to AZD1222 COVID-19 vaccine. Repertoires were generated with immunoSEQ multiplex PCR, while TCRdb's copy carries only in-frame clones and drops some. The sample records 25,000 to 35,000 clones, over 90% being singletons. The source was peripheral blood, collected on day 0 of AZD1222 vaccination. Receptor source: an adult in good health. The CDR3 runs from the conserved cysteine through the conserved F or W. Each record gives: J gene, D gene, clone size, V gene, CDR3 DNA, CDR3 protein. D genes are given only for firm matches. Clone size is not always given. Where it is, it says once, few, many or a class for expanded clones.

J gene: TRBJ2-1
D gene: -
clone size: -
V gene: TRBV11-3
CDR3 DNA: TGTGCCAGCAGCTTTTCCTCCTACAATGAGCAGTTCTTC
CDR3 protein: CASSFSSYNEQFF

J gene: TRBJ2-3
D gene: -
clone size: -
V gene: TRBV29-1
CDR3 DNA: TGCAGCGTTCCTACAACAGATACGCAGTATTTT
CDR3 protein: CSVPTTDTQYF

J gene: TRBJ1-1
D gene: -
clone size: -
V gene: TRBV20-1
CDR3 DNA: TGCAGCGTATCGGGCACTGAAGCTTTCTTT
CDR3 protein: CSVSGTEAFF

J gene: TRBJ1-4
D gene: TRBD1
clone size: -
V gene: TRBV18
CDR3 DNA: TGTGCCAGCTCACCAGGGGACAGGGTTTGGACTAATGAAAAACTGTTTTTT
CDR3 protein: CASSPGDRVWTNEKLFF

J gene: TRBJ2-7
D gene: TRBD1
clone size: -
V gene: TRBV14
CDR3 DNA: TGTGCCAGCAGCCATCCCCGGGACAGGGGCTACGAGCAGTACTTC
CDR3 protein: CASSHPRDRGYEQYF

J gene: TRBJ1-6
D gene: TRBD1
clone size: -
V gene: TRBV28
CDR3 DNA: TGTGCCAGCAGACCGGGACAGTATAATTCACCCCTCCACTTT
CDR3 protein: CASRPGQYNSPLHF

J gene: TRBJ1-2
D gene: TRBD1
clone size: -
V gene: TRBV7-9
CDR3 DNA: TGTGCCAGCAGCTTAGTCGGGACAGGGGGCGCGGATGGCTACACCTTC
CDR3 protein: CASSLVGTGGADGYTF

J gene: TRBJ2-7
D gene: -
clone size: -
V gene: TRBV7-2
CDR3 DNA: TGTGCCAGCAGCTTAGCTAACCCTTTGGAGCAGTACTTC
CDR3 protein: CASSLANPLEQYF

J gene: TRBJ1-6
D gene: -
clone size: -
V gene: TRBV29-1
CDR3 DNA: TGCAGCGTTGAAGGAGGGGAGGGGGCCCTCCACTTT
CDR3 protein: CSVEGGEGALHF

J gene: TRBJ2-2
D gene: -
clone size: -
V gene: TRBV13
CDR3 DNA: TGTGCCAGCACTCCGAGGGGGTTATCGTCCGGGGAGCTGTTTTTT
CDR3 protein: CASTPRGLSSGELFF

J gene: TRBJ1-1
D gene: -
clone size: -
V gene: TRBV6-5
CDR3 DNA: TGTGCCAGCAGTTACTCGGGGAAGGGAAACACTGAAGCTTTCTTT
CDR3 protein: CASSYSGKGNTEAFF

J gene: TRBJ1-1
D gene: -
clone size: -
V gene: TRBV5-4
CDR3 DNA: TGTGCCAGCAGCAGGTGGGGCACTGAAGCTTTCTTT
CDR3 protein: CASSRWGTEAFF

J gene: TRBJ1-4
D gene: -
clone size: once
V gene: TRBV9
CDR3 DNA: TGTGCCAGCAGCATCAGTTGGGGGCTTGGCGAAAAACTGTTTTTT
CDR3 protein: CASSISWGLGEKLFF

J gene: TRBJ1-4
D gene: TRBD1
clone size: -
V gene: TRBV5-1
CDR3 DNA: TGCGCCAGCAGCCGGGACAGGAGTAGGGAAAAACTGTTTTTT
CDR3 protein: CASSRDRSREKLFF

J gene: TRBJ2-7
D gene: -
clone size: -
V gene: TRBV7-9
CDR3 DNA: TGTGCCAGCAGCTTAGAACAGTACGAGCAGTACTTC
CDR3 protein: CASSLEQYEQYF

J gene: TRBJ2-6
D gene: TRBD2
clone size: -
V gene: TRBV4-3
CDR3 DNA: TGCGCCAGCAGCCAGAAAGGGACTAGCGGGGCCTCTGGGGCCAACGTCCTGACTTTC
CDR3 protein: CASSQKGTSGASGANVLTF

J gene: TRBJ1-2
D gene: -
clone size: -
V gene: TRBV5-1
CDR3 DNA: TGCGCCAGCCATGCCCTAATGGGAGCCAACTATGGCTACACCTTC
CDR3 protein: CASHALMGANYGYTF

J gene: TRBJ2-2
D gene: TRBD1
clone size: once
V gene: TRBV11-2
CDR3 DNA: TGTGCCAGCAGCCTCGGACAGGGCAACACCGGGGAGCTGTTTTTT
CDR3 protein: CASSLGQGNTGELFF

J gene: TRBJ2-3
D gene: TRBD2
clone size: -
V gene: TRBV5-3
CDR3 DNA: TGTGCCAGAAGCTTCGGGCTAGCGGGGGGCGAAGTGCCGCAGTATTTT
CDR3 protein: CARSFGLAGGEVPQYF

J gene: TRBJ1-5
D gene: -
clone size: -
V gene: TRBV6-2/TRBV6-3
CDR3 DNA: TGTGCCAGCAGTTACTCGGGGCAGGGAAGCAATCAGCCCCAGCATTTT
CDR3 protein: CASSYSGQGSNQPQHF

J gene: TRBJ2-4
D gene: TRBD2
clone size: -
V gene: TRBV19
CDR3 DNA: TGTGCCAGTAGTCTCCAGCGGGAGGGCCGAAACATTCAGTACTTC
CDR3 protein: CASSLQREGRNIQYF

J gene: TRBJ1-1
D gene: -
clone size: once
V gene: TRBV21-1
CDR3 DNA: TGTGCCAGCAGCGGGGCAGGGGTCCCTTTGAACACTGAAGCTTTCTTT
CDR3 protein: CASSGAGVPLNTEAFF

J gene: TRBJ1-1
D gene: -
clone size: -
V gene: TRBV7-2
CDR3 DNA: TGTGCCAGCAGTCTAGAATATCCAGGCATGAACACTGAAGCTTTCTTT
CDR3 protein: CASSLEYPGMNTEAFF

J gene: TRBJ1-2
D gene: -
clone size: -
V gene: TRBV30
CDR3 DNA: TGTGCCGCCGTTCCGGGGCCCTCTTGGTATGGCTACACCTTC
CDR3 protein: CAAVPGPSWYGYTF

J gene: TRBJ1-5
D gene: -
clone size: once
V gene: TRBV30
CDR3 DNA: TGTGCCTGGAGTAAGGGGAAGGGGGACAGCAATCAGCCCCAGCATTTT
CDR3 protein: CAWSKGKGDSNQPQHF

J gene: TRBJ1-6
D gene: -
clone size: -
V gene: TRBV5-1
CDR3 DNA: TGCGCCAGCAGCTTGGAAGGGATCTATAATTCACCCCTCCACTTT
CDR3 protein: CASSLEGIYNSPLHF

J gene: TRBJ1-1
D gene: -
clone size: -
V gene: TRBV10-1
CDR3 DNA: TGCGCCAGCAGCCCGTCCGGATTCATGAACACTGAAGCTTTCTTT
CDR3 protein: CASSPSGFMNTEAFF

J gene: TRBJ1-5
D gene: -
clone size: -
V gene: TRBV27
CDR3 DNA: TGTGCCAGCAGTGCCCGGCAGCAGGGGTATAGCAATCAGCCCCAGCATTTT
CDR3 protein: CASSARQQGYSNQPQHF

J gene: TRBJ2-3
D gene: -
clone size: -
V gene: TRBV7-8
CDR3 DNA: TGTGCCAGCAGCGCTAGTTGGGGCACAGATACGCAGTATTTT
CDR3 protein: CASSASWGTDTQYF

J gene: TRBJ2-2
D gene: TRBD1
clone size: -
V gene: TRBV5-4
CDR3 DNA: TGTGCCAGCAGCAAGGACAGGAGAAACACCGGGGAGCTGTTTTTT
CDR3 protein: CASSKDRRNTGELFF

J gene: TRBJ1-4
D gene: TRBD1
clone size: -
V gene: TRBV5-5
CDR3 DNA: TGTGCCAGCAGCAGAGACAGGGTAGCTGAAAAACTGTTTTTT
CDR3 protein: CASSRDRVAEKLFF

J gene: TRBJ2-3
D gene: -
clone size: -
V gene: TRBV6-5
CDR3 DNA: TGTGCCAGCAGTTACTCGAGACAGCTCACAGATACGCAGTATTTT
CDR3 protein: CASSYSRQLTDTQYF

J gene: TRBJ2-5
D gene: -
clone size: -
V gene: TRBV6-6
CDR3 DNA: TGTGCCAGCAGTTACCCCGGCCTACAAGAGACCCAGTACTTC
CDR3 protein: CASSYPGLQETQYF

J gene: TRBJ1-2
D gene: TRBD1
clone size: -
V gene: TRBV5-4
CDR3 DNA: TGTGCCAGCAGCTTGGCCGGCAGGGGGCTTGGCTACACCTTC
CDR3 protein: CASSLAGRGLGYTF

J gene: TRBJ1-1
D gene: TRBD1
clone size: -
V gene: TRBV9
CDR3 DNA: TGTGCCAGCAGCGTGGGACAGGGGGCATCTGAAGCTTTCTTT
CDR3 protein: CASSVGQGASEAFF

J gene: TRBJ2-7
D gene: TRBD1
clone size: -
V gene: TRBV28
CDR3 DNA: TGTGCCAGCCGCCCATCCCAGGGGGCGCTAACCGAGCAGTACTTC
CDR3 protein: CASRPSQGALTEQYF

J gene: TRBJ1-2
D gene: -
clone size: -
V gene: TRBV7-9
CDR3 DNA: TGTGCCAGCAGCTTACGGGCACCCGGATCATCTGGCTACACCTTC
CDR3 protein: CASSLRAPGSSGYTF

J gene: TRBJ1-5
D gene: -
clone size: -
V gene: TRBV21-1
CDR3 DNA: TGTGCCAGCAGCACAGGGGGCAACATCCTCTATAGCAATCAGCCCCAGCATTTT
CDR3 protein: CASSTGGNILYSNQPQHF

J gene: TRBJ1-3
D gene: -
clone size: once
V gene: TRBV15
CDR3 DNA: TGTGCCACCAGCCCCCACCCCGAATCCTCTGGAAACACCATATATTTT
CDR3 protein: CATSPHPESSGNTIYF

J gene: TRBJ1-5
D gene: TRBD1
clone size: -
V gene: TRBV6-5
CDR3 DNA: TGTGCCAGCCTGCGGACAGGGGGGAGCAATCAGCCCCAGCATTTT
CDR3 protein: CASLRTGGSNQPQHF

J gene: TRBJ2-2
D gene: -
clone size: -
V gene: TRBV24-1
CDR3 DNA: TGTGCCACCAGTGATTTAGGCGGGGGCCTCTCCGGGGAGCTGTTTTTT
CDR3 protein: CATSDLGGGLSGELFF

J gene: TRBJ1-1
D gene: -
clone size: -
V gene: TRBV4-2
CDR3 DNA: TGTGCCAGCAGCCAAGCAGGCACTGAAGCTTTCTTT
CDR3 protein: CASSQAGTEAFF

J gene: TRBJ1-2
D gene: -
clone size: -
V gene: TRBV2
CDR3 DNA: TGTGCCAGCAGTTCTTCAGGCAACTATGGCTACACCTTC
CDR3 protein: CASSSSGNYGYTF

J gene: TRBJ2-1
D gene: -
clone size: few
V gene: TRBV19
CDR3 DNA: TGTGCCAGTACTAGGGTGGCAGGGCGAGACTACAATGAGCAGTTCTTC
CDR3 protein: CASTRVAGRDYNEQFF

J gene: TRBJ2-1
D gene: TRBD1
clone size: -
V gene: TRBV14
CDR3 DNA: TGTGCCAGCAGCCAAGAATTCGGGACAGGGAGGAATGAGCAGTTCTTC
CDR3 protein: CASSQEFGTGRNEQFF

J gene: TRBJ2-1
D gene: -
clone size: -
V gene: TRBV6-6
CDR3 DNA: TGTGCCAGCAGGGGTACTAGCTACAATGAGCAGTTCTTC
CDR3 protein: CASRGTSYNEQFF

J gene: TRBJ2-7
D gene: TRBD2
clone size: -
V gene: TRBV5-1
CDR3 DNA: TGCGCCAGCAGCTTGGCCTTCGGGACTAGCCCCTACGAGCAGTACTTC
CDR3 protein: CASSLAFGTSPYEQYF

J gene: TRBJ2-5
D gene: -
clone size: -
V gene: TRBV6-6
CDR3 DNA: TGTGCCAGCAGGCAGGGGTGGGAGACCCAGTACTTC
CDR3 protein: CASRQGWETQYF

J gene: TRBJ2-1
D gene: TRBD2
clone size: -
V gene: TRBV3-1/TRBV3-2
CDR3 DNA: TGTGCCAGCAGCCAAGATAAAGGGCTAGCGGGAGACCATGAGCAGTTCTTC
CDR3 protein: CASSQDKGLAGDHEQFF

J gene: TRBJ1-6
D gene: TRBD1
clone size: -
V gene: TRBV3-1/TRBV3-2
CDR3 DNA: TGTGCCAGCAGCCAAGACCCAAGGACAGGGCATAATTCACCCCTCCACTTT
CDR3 protein: CASSQDPRTGHNSPLHF

J gene: TRBJ2-7
D gene: TRBD1
clone size: -
V gene: TRBV4-3
CDR3 DNA: TGCGCCAGCAGCCAAGATTTGGGGACAGGCACCTACGAGCAGTACTTC
CDR3 protein: CASSQDLGTGTYEQYF

J gene: TRBJ2-2
D gene: -
clone size: -
V gene: TRBV18
CDR3 DNA: TGTGCCAGCTCACCAGCCCAGGGGATGAACACCGGGGAGCTGTTTTTT
CDR3 protein: CASSPAQGMNTGELFF

J gene: TRBJ2-5
D gene: TRBD1
clone size: -
V gene: TRBV19
CDR3 DNA: TGTGCCAGTAGTGGGGGACAGCCGGGTCAGACCCAGTACTTC
CDR3 protein: CASSGGQPGQTQYF

J gene: TRBJ2-1
D gene: -
clone size: -
V gene: TRBV7-6
CDR3 DNA: TGTGCCAGCAGCTTAGCGAGCGATGAGCAGTTCTTC
CDR3 protein: CASSLASDEQFF

J gene: TRBJ1-2
D gene: -
clone size: -
V gene: TRBV5-4
CDR3 DNA: TGTGCCAGCAGCTCGACCGGGAGGACTAGCTATGGCTACACCTTC
CDR3 protein: CASSSTGRTSYGYTF

J gene: TRBJ2-2
D gene: -
clone size: -
V gene: TRBV27
CDR3 DNA: TGTGCCAGCAGTTTGAGCGGGACCGGGGAGCTGTTTTTT
CDR3 protein: CASSLSGTGELFF